These 27 T cell receptor beta chains were all obtained from the same sample, sequenced in a study of cytomegalovirus exposure and HLA in healthy donors. This PCR relied on a set of 60 Vbeta primers and 13 Jbeta primers. The table came from immunoSEQ multiplex PCR; TCRdb's copy has only in-frame clones and leaves some out. The data contain some 180,000 clones, roughly 70% of them singletons. Specimen: PBMCs. The receptors shown here come from a woman aged 18-29 years in good health and CMV-seropositive.

The chain is built from TRBV7-9 and TRBJ1-2; the match to TRBD1 covers 12 bases. V lost 5 bases, J lost 2 bases, and 9 bases stayed unmatched. Germline V gene data show CDR1 as SEHNR and CDR2 as FQNEAQ (reference sequence). The CDR3 loop spans 17 amino acids. This chain's CDR3 is CASSDDPGTGGNYGYTF. CDR3 DNA: TGTGCCAGCAGCGACGACCCGGGGACAGGGGGCAACTATGGCTACACCTTC.

V usage is TRBV27 and J usage is TRBJ2-5; 13 bases map to TRBD2. J lost 5 bases, V lost 5 bases, and 8 bases had no gene match. This CDR3 comprises 16 residues. Germline V lookup: CDR1 MNHEY, CDR2 SMNVEV (reference sequence). The CDR3 sequence is CASSPPTSGGRETQYF. The CDR3, as DNA: TGTGCCAGCAGTCCACCGACTAGCGGGGGGAGGGAGACCCAGTACTTC.

The chain joins TRBV11-2 to TRBJ1-4, with 10 bases aligning to TRBD1. The V gene's germline CDR1 is SGHAT and CDR2 FQNNGV. Losses at the gene ends were 6 bases for V and 8 bases for J; bases not matched to a gene: 12. This CDR3 has 16 residues. CDR3 bases: TGTGCCAGCAGTCTTAGACAGGGGGCATCGGGGGAAAAACTGTTTTTT. Its protein is CASSLRQGASGEKLFF. Looking up the rest from reference TRBV11-2 and TRBJ1-4 gives the full variable domain: EAGVAQSPRYKIIEKRQSVAFWCNPISGHATLYWYQQILGQGPKLLIQFQNNGVVDDSQLPKDRFSAERLKGVDSTLKIQPAKLEDSAVYLCASSLRQGASGEKLFFGSGTQLSVL.

This chain uses TRBV6-6 with TRBJ2-5; D is perhaps TRBD1 (5 bases). With the DNA end fitting TRBJ2-7 better, the J assignment may be wrong. Germline CDR1 MNHNY, CDR2 SVGAGI (reference sequence). This CDR3 is built from 13 residues. The CDR3 reads CASSPTGAYEQYF. The CDR3 DNA sequence: TGTGCCAGCAGTCCCACAGGAGCCTACGAGCAGTACTTC.

This chain uses TRBV4-3 with TRBJ1-1, with 7 nucleotides matching TRBD1. V lost 1 base to trimming and J lost 5 bases; unmatched junction nucleotides: 7. The CDR3 sequence is 15 residues long. The germline V gene has CDR1 LGHNA and CDR2 YSLEER. CDR3 sequence (DNA): TGCGCCAGCAGCCAAGGGGCAGGGGGTTATACTGAAGCTTTCTTT. Protein product: CASSQGAGGYTEAFF.

This clone was seen only a few times. The V call is TRBV19, the J call TRBJ2-4, with 9 bases that match TRBD1. The CDR3 has 16 amino acids. The germline V gene has CDR1 LNHDA and CDR2 SQIVND (reference sequence). V was clipped by 5 bases and J by 2 bases; unmatched bases: 7. CDR3 in amino acids: CASSDPGQGSKNIQYF. The CDR3 coding sequence is TGTGCCAGTAGTGACCCGGGACAGGGATCCAAAAACATTCAGTACTTC.

The V gene is TRBV7-9, the J gene TRBJ1-1; 9 bases match TRBD1. Trimming took 5 bases from V and 7 from J; bases not matched to a gene: 5. Looked up from germline, CDR1 is SEHNR and CDR2 is FQNEAQ (reference sequence). CDR3 length: 13 amino acids. The CDR3 here is CASSTTGGLEAFF. The CDR3 region has the DNA TGTGCCAGCAGCACAACAGGGGGCCTTGAAGCTTTCTTT. The whole variable domain, remainder taken from reference TRBV7-9 and TRBJ1-1, is DTGVSQNPRHKITKRGQNVTFRCDPISEHNRLYWYRQTLGQGPEFLTYFQNEAQLEKSRLLSDRFSAERPKGSFSTLEIQRTEQGDSAMYLCASSTTGGLEAFFGQGTRLTVV.

The chain joins TRBV9 to TRBJ2-3; 8 bases are a match to TRBD2. J gave up 1 base and V 3 bases, and 7 bases lay outside the gene matches. The germline V gene has CDR1 SGDLS and CDR2 YYNGEE. The CDR3 runs 16 residues. This CDR3 is CASSAFGGAGTDTQYF. The DNA of the CDR3 is TGTGCCAGCAGCGCCTTCGGGGGGGCCGGCACAGATACGCAGTATTTT.

CDR3 sequence (DNA): TGTGCCAGCAGCGAGGACAGGGAGGAGACCCAGTACTTC. It translates to CASSEDREETQYF. This rearrangement joins TRBV9 to TRBJ2-5, with TRBD1 identical over 8 bases. V shed 3 bases, J shed 5 bases, and the junction held 3 bases outside the gene matches. This CDR3 spans 13 amino acids. Germline CDR1 is SGDLS and CDR2 is YYNGEE.

J is TRBJ2-3 and V is TRBV5-8, with 7 bases fitting TRBD1. With V trimmed by 0 bases and J by 0 bases, 10 bases remained unmatched. This CDR3 spans 18 amino acids. Germline V gives CDR1 SGHTS, CDR2 YDEGEE. CDR3 protein: CASSLEPDRLTSTDTQYF. CDR3 DNA: TGTGCCAGCAGCTTGGAGCCGGACAGGCTTACTAGCACAGATACGCAGTATTTT.

CDR3 sequence reads: CASSLAPGQGREQYF. The CDR3 bases are TGCGCCAGCAGCTTGGCCCCGGGACAGGGACGCGAGCAGTACTTC. The V call is TRBV5-1, the J call TRBJ2-7; 9 positions agree with TRBD1. Losses at the gene ends were 0 bases for V and 6 bases for J; bases not matched to a gene: 7. CDR3 length equals 15 residues. CDR1 SGHRS and CDR2 YFSETQ come from the germline V gene.

This chain uses TRBV25-1 with TRBJ1-1; 8 bases align to TRBD1. This CDR3 spans 13 amino acids. Germline CDR1 reads MGHDK; CDR2 reads SYGVNS. The junction had 3 bases not matched to a gene; V was cut back by 4 bases and J by 5 bases. The CDR3 spells CASSARTGTEAFF. DNA for the CDR3: TGTGCCAGCAGTGCGAGGACAGGGACTGAAGCTTTCTTT.

The chain couples TRBV25-1 to TRBJ2-1; 8 bases fit TRBD1. Germline V lookup: CDR1 MGHDK, CDR2 SYGVNS. The CDR3 consists of 14 residues. V shed 5 bases and J 8 bases; nucleotides not matched to a gene: 8. The CDR3 reads CASSSLTGEDEQFF. For the CDR3, the DNA is TGTGCCAGCAGTTCTCTGACAGGGGAGGATGAGCAGTTCTTC.

The chain's CDR3 is CASSSPAGGNTGELFF. The CDR3 DNA reads as TGTGCCAGCAGCTCCCCAGCGGGGGGGAACACCGGGGAGCTGTTTTTT. This chain connects TRBV7-3 to TRBJ2-2; 9 bases match TRBD2. The CDR3 has 16 amino acids. Germline-derived CDR1 and CDR2 are SGHTA and FQGTGA. The J segment lost 1 base and the V segment lost 4 bases, leaving 4 bases of the junction unmatched.

This chain joins TRBV9 and TRBJ2-1; 8 bases fit TRBD2. CDR1 and CDR2 (germline): SGDLS, YYNGEE. The CDR3 has 15 amino acids. Trimming took 0 bases from V and 7 from J; bases not matched to a gene: 6. The CDR3 DNA sequence: TGTGCCAGCAGCGTAGTTGCGGGGGGTAAAAATGAGCAGTTCTTC. It translates to CASSVVAGGKNEQFF. The whole variable domain, remainder taken from reference TRBV9 and TRBJ2-1, is DSGVTQTPKHLITATGQRVTLRCSPRSGDLSVYWYQQSLDQGLQFLIQYYNGEERAKGNILERFSAQQFPDLHSELNLSSLELGDSALYFCASSVVAGGKNEQFFGPGTRLTVL.

This chain joins TRBV2 and TRBJ2-6, with 14 bases fitting TRBD2. This CDR3 has 18 amino acids. The germline V gene encodes CDR1 SNHLY and CDR2 FYNNEI. V gave up 6 bases and J gave up 3 bases; unmatched junction bases: 7. CDR3 loop: CASSLTSGGANGANVLTF. In DNA, the CDR3 is TGTGCCAGCAGCCTGACTAGCGGGGGGGCTAATGGGGCCAACGTCCTGACTTTC.

This chain uses TRBV5-5 with TRBJ2-1, with D uncertain. Germline lookup yields CDR1 SGHKS and CDR2 YYEKEE (reference sequence). Trimming removed 6 bases at V and 5 bases at J, with 27 bases between. CDR3 size: 18 residues. This CDR3 is CASTTHFGGAYANNEQFF. The DNA of the CDR3 is TGTGCCAGCACCACCCATTTCGGCGGAGCATATGCAAACAATGAGCAGTTCTTC.

The chain links TRBV5-4 to TRBJ1-2; perhaps TRBD1 as D (5 bases). V was cut by 4 bases and J by 4 bases, with 14 bases left in between. Per the germline V gene, CDR1 is SGHNT and CDR2 is YYREEE (reference sequence). CDR3 size: 14 residues. This CDR3 reads CASSRGTEPYGYTF. The CDR3, as DNA: TGTGCCAGCAGCCGCGGGACGGAACCCTATGGCTACACCTTC.

A few counts support this clone. This chain uses TRBV30 with TRBJ1-1; TRBD1 matches at 8 bases. Per germline, CDR1 GTSNPN and CDR2 SVGIG (reference sequence). V lost 2 bases and J lost 5; bases outside the gene matches: 4. The CDR3 is 13 amino acids. The CDR3 nucleotides are TGTGCCTGGAGTATAAGGACAGGGACTGAAGCTTTCTTT. It encodes CAWSIRTGTEAFF.

The chain is built from TRBV7-2 and TRBJ1-1, with TRBD1 matching over 7 bases. This CDR3 has 16 amino acids. The junction had 14 bases not matched to a gene; V was cut back by 5 bases and J by 5 bases. The germline V gene encodes CDR1 SGHTA and CDR2 FQGNSA. The CDR3 DNA follows: TGTGCCAGCAGCCCCCGGGACAGCCCGGGAGAGACTGAAGCTTTCTTT. Its protein product is CASSPRDSPGETEAFF.

CDR3: CASRGDGNTIYF. The CDR3 nucleotides read TGTGCCAGCAGGGGCGACGGAAACACCATATATTTT. This sequence joins TRBV9 and TRBJ1-3, with no clear D. The CDR3 consists of 12 residues. Germline V gives CDR1 SGDLS, CDR2 YYNGEE. V gave up 5 bases and J gave up 4 bases, with 7 bases separating them.

The chain has TRBV2 and TRBJ2-7; TRBD1 is a possible D gene (6 bases). Germline-derived CDR1 and CDR2 are SNHLY and FYNNEI. Trimming took off 11 bases at V and 11 bases at J, with 31 bases between the two ends. The CDR3 contains 15 residues. The chain's CDR3 is CAGRGLRDGVFRKYF. The CDR3 bases are TGTGCCGGAAGGGGGTTACGGGACGGGGTGTTTAGAAAGTACTTC.

Note on this clone: Other DNA sequences of this sample code for an identical CDR3. The chain recombines TRBV5-4 with TRBJ1-2; no definite D call. Germline V lookup: CDR1 SGHNT, CDR2 YYREEE (reference sequence). This CDR3 comprises 12 residues. Trimming took 4 bases from V and 7 from J, leaving 11 bases between them. In DNA, the CDR3 is TGTGCCAGCAGCCCAGGAGGTGGTGGCTACACCTTC. Amino acid sequence: CASSPGGGGYTF.

This chain links TRBV2 with TRBJ2-7; D is perhaps TRBD1 (6 bases). Trimming shortened V by 3 bases and J by 0 bases, and 12 bases separated the two germline ends. This CDR3 is 15 amino acids long. Germline-derived CDR1 and CDR2 are SNHLY and FYNNEI. DNA for the CDR3: TGTGCCAGCAGTGACAGGACAGCGACCTCCTACGAGCAGTACTTC. Residues: CASSDRTATSYEQYF.

This clone occurred a few times. This chain links TRBV28 with TRBJ2-5, with TRBD1 as a possible D gene (5 bases). V was clipped by 3 bases and J by 2 bases, with 10 bases between them. Germline values: CDR1 MDHEN, CDR2 SYDVKM. The CDR3 loop spans 14 amino acids. For the CDR3, the DNA is TGTGCCAGCAGTTTCTTTAAGGGGCAAGAGACCCAGTACTTC. Translating gives CASSFFKGQETQYF.

Remarks on this clone: One junction end disagrees with the germline gene, perhaps due to a read error. V usage is TRBV7-9 and J usage is TRBJ1-1; D ambiguous. Germline-derived CDR1 and CDR2 are SEHNR and FQNEAQ (reference sequence). The CDR3 extends over 14 amino acids. CDR3 protein: CSSSPLGGNTEAFF. The CDR3 DNA reads TGTTCCAGCAGCCCCCTAGGAGGGAACACTGAAGCTTTCTTT.

V and J are TRBV6-1 and TRBJ2-3, with TRBD2 matching over 10 bases. The V gene's germline CDR1 is MNHNS and CDR2 SASEGT. The CDR3 length is 16 residues. J was trimmed by 5 bases and V by 3 bases; bases with no gene match: 8. CDR3: CASSDASGGAVDTQYF. CDR3 sequence (DNA): TGTGCCAGCAGTGATGCGAGCGGGGGGGCCGTAGATACGCAGTATTTT.